The sequence of this TCR beta chain was determined in a study of CD8 T cells in Susac syndrome. The multiple sclerosis control group consisted of treatment-naive patients whose relapsing-remitting disease, which was either stable or active, fulfilled revised McDonald criteria. Bulk CD8+ and CD4+ cells came from magnetic negative isolation; CD8+ TEMRA by FACS. Study findings and constraints: The study recognized that its TCR sequencing and HLA analysis covered a relatively small number of individuals.

With random hexamers, about 0.45 to 1 ug RNA was reverse transcribed. immunoSEQ multiplex PCR amplified TCR beta CDR3 across 54 Vbeta, 13 Jbeta. A single record per CDR3 protein comes from TCRdb applying MiXCR to the immunoSEQ multiplex PCR reads. The sample contains some 260,000 distinct CDR3 sequences, more than 75% of which appear only once. Remarks on this clonotype: Antigen unknown.

Germline CDR1 is MNHNS and CDR2 is SASEGT. Trimming removed 5 bases at V and 5 bases at J, with 10 bases between. There are 12 residues in the CDR3. The specimen sequenced was CD8+ T cells from PBMCs. The gene calls are TRBV6-1 and TRBJ2-7; D may be TRBD2 (5 bases). This TCR was recovered from a human donor with multiple sclerosis. Here the CDR3 DNA reads TGTGCCAGCAGTTCCACTAGAAACGAGCAGTACTTC. Translation gives CASSSTRNEQYF.